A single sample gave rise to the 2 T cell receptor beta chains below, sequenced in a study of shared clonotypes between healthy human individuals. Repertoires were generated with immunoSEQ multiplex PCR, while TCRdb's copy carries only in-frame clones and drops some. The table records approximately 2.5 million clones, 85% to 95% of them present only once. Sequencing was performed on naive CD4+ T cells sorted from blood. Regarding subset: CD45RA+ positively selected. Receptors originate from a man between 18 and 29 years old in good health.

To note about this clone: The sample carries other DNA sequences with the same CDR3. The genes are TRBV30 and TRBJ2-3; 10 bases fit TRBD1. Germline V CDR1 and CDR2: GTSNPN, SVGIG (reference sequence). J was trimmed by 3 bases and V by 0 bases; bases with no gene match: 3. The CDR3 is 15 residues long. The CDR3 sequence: CAWSVTGGITDTQYF. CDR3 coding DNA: TGTGCCTGGAGTGTGACAGGGGGCATAACAGATACGCAGTATTTT.

CDR3: CASSVSMLLAGGQGEQFF. The DNA of the CDR3 is TGTGCCAGCAGCGTATCCATGTTGCTTGCGGGGGGGCAGGGTGAGCAGTTCTTC. The V call is TRBV9, the J call TRBJ2-1, with TRBD2 matching 9 bases. Losses at the gene ends were 1 base for V and 9 bases for J; bases not matched to a gene: 17. In germline, CDR1 is SGDLS, CDR2 YYNGEE. The CDR3 consists of 18 residues.